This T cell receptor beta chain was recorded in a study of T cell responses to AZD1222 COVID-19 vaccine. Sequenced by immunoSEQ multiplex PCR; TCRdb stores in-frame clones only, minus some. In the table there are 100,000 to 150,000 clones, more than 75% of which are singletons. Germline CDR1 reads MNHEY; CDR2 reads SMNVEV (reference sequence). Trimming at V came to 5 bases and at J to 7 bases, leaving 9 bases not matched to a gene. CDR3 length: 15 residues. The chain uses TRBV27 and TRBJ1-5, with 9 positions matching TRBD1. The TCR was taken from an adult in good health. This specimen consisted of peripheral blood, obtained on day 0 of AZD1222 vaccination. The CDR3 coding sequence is TGTGCCAGCAGTGAATGGGGGACAGGGATACAGCCCCAGCATTTT. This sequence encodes CASSEWGTGIQPQHF.